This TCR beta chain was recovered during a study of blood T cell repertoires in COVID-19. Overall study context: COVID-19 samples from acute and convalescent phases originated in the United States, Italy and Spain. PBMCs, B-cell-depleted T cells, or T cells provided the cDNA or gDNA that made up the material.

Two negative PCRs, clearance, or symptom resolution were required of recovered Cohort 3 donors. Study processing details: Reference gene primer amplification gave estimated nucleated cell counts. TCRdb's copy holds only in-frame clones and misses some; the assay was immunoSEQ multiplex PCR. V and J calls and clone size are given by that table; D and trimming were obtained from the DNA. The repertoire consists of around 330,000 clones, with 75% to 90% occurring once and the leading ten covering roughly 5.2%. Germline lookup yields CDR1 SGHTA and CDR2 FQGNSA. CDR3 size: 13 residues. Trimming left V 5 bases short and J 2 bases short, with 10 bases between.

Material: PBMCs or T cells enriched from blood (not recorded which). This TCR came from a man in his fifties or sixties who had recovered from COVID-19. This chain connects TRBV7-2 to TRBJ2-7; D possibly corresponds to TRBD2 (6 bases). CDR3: CASSRGLPYEQYF. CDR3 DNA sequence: TGTGCCAGCAGCCGGGGACTGCCCTACGAGCAGTACTTC.